This TCR beta chain was documented in a study of shared clonotypes between healthy human individuals. The CDR3 runs 13 residues. Germline CDR1 SNHLY, CDR2 FYNNEI. Trimming left V 5 bases short and J 3 bases short, with 10 bases between. From CD4+ cells came CD45RA+ naive and CD45RA-negative memory subsets. Authors' data handling: ImmunoSEQ only sent back junction sequences with no quality scores, so filtering was done differently. Profiled with immunoSEQ multiplex PCR; TCRdb holds only in-frame clones, not every one. The V and J calls and clone size are taken from that table; D and trimming were inferred from the DNA. The table includes more than 2 million clones, roughly 94% detected once.

The sample was naive CD4+ T cells sorted from blood. This sample's subset: CD45RA+ positively selected. The sequence was collected from a man aged 18 to 29 in good health. The V and J genes are TRBV2 and TRBJ1-2; D is ambiguous. Here the CDR3 reads CASSNTPDYGYTF. CDR3 coding DNA: TGTGCCAGCAGTAACACTCCCGACTATGGCTACACCTTC.